This T cell receptor (beta chain) was identified in a study of blood T cell repertoires in COVID-19. Residents of over 20 US areas, aged roughly 18 to 89 years, made up the participants. Clones were read by immunoSEQ multiplex PCR, and TCRdb kept only the in-frame ones, dropping some. This table holds about 330,000 clones, about 87% found once. The CDR3 contains 16 residues. Germline loops: CDR1 LNHNV, CDR2 YYDKDF (reference sequence). V lost 5 bases, J lost 2 bases, and 18 bases lay in between. The sample was PBMCs or T cells enriched from blood (not recorded which). This TCR came from a woman aged 25 to 39 who had recovered from COVID-19. The V call is TRBV15, the J call TRBJ2-5, with D possibly being TRBD1 (7 bases). CDR3 nucleotide sequence: TGTGCCACCAGCTACCCAGGACAGGAGGGTCAAGAGACCCAGTACTTC. This translates into CATSYPGQEGQETQYF. The whole variable domain, remainder taken from reference TRBV15 and TRBJ2-5, is DAMVIQNPRYQVTQFGKPVTLSCSQTLNHNVMYWYQQKSSQAPKLLFHYYDKDFNNEADTPDNFQSRRPNTSFCFLDIRSPGLGDTAMYLCATSYPGQEGQETQYFGPGTRLLVL.